This TCR beta chain is drawn from a study of T-cell memory formation after mild COVID-19. Germline-derived CDR1 and CDR2 are LNHDA and SQIVND (reference sequence). Trimming took 5 bases from V and 2 from J, leaving 7 bases between them. CDR3 length: 13 residues. As to this clonotype: The antigen is undetermined.

Using constant-segment primers, 5'RACE produced TCR alpha and TCR beta cDNA libraries carrying sample barcodes and UMIs. TCRdb redid the calling of the 5' RACE reads with MiXCR, one entry per CDR3 protein. The data show about 390,000 distinct CDR3 sequences, about 17% seen once. Points from the study as a whole: Among clones contracting day 15 to 85, CD4/CD8 was balanced, whereas later expanders leaned CD4+. Prior to infection, memory already included some responding clones, suggesting cross-reactive memory joined. The study found contracting CD4+ clones mainly in CM and EM and contracting CD8+ clones in EMRA.

This TCR was recovered from a man younger than 35 who had mild COVID-19 (a few samples of this study predate the infection). Cell type and time point are not known. The chain is built from TRBV19 and TRBJ1-5; no definite D call. Sequenced input: PBMCs or a T cell subset sorted from them (not recorded which). The CDR3 spells CASSPWGNQPQHF. The CDR3 DNA reads as TGTGCCAGTAGTCCGTGGGGCAATCAGCCCCAGCATTTT.